The entry that follows covers one TCR beta chain sequence. The germline V gene encodes CDR1 SGHRS and CDR2 YFSETQ. The ends were cut back, 3 bases at V and 6 bases at J, with 18 bases in the middle. This CDR3 comprises 15 residues. This sample is drawn from a study of blood T cell repertoires in COVID-19. TCRdb's copy holds only in-frame clones and misses some; the assay was immunoSEQ multiplex PCR. The sample yields a few hundred thousand clones, 88% seen once. The chain links TRBV5-1 to TRBJ1-1, with D perhaps matching TRBD1 (6 bases). This TCR came from a woman between 40 and 55 years old who had been exposed to COVID-19. Material for sequencing was PBMCs or T cells enriched from blood (not recorded which). CDR3 coding DNA: TGCGCCAGCAGCTACACCGGACCCGGGACACCTGAAGCTTTCTTT. Protein: CASSYTGPGTPEAFF.